A single sample is the source of the 6 T cell receptor beta chains below, sequenced in a study of tumor-infiltrating lymphocytes in primary liver carcinoma. Co-extraction of RNA and DNA was performed on about 18-30 mg of unsorted bulk tissue. A constant-region primer served to make TCR beta cDNA from about 0.5 ug total RNA. Researchers made the TCR beta libraries by running three nested multiplex PCR rounds with slightly modified ARM-PCR. Two initial PCR rounds of about 10 cycles each paired TRBV1-TRBV30 forward primers with a C-beta reverse primer. TCRdb called the multiplex PCR reads again in MiXCR, with one record for every CDR3 protein. The table has 100,000 or so distinct CDR3 sequences, roughly 85% seen once. The source material was liver tumor tissue from sampling region 3. Indicated subset: tumor region T3, left-lateral pole. These receptor sequences come from a man in his forties with primary liver carcinoma and hepatitis B virus infection.

The chain combines TRBV20-1 with TRBJ2-2, with a weak D call TRBD2 (6 bases). V was trimmed by 4 bases and J by 3 bases, leaving 15 bases between them. CDR1 is DFQATT, CDR2 SNEGSKA, per germline (reference sequence). The CDR3 length is 15 residues. The CDR3 region is CSATPGETDTGELFF. As DNA, the CDR3 is TGCAGTGCTACCCCGGGAGAGACCGACACCGGGGAGCTGTTTTTT.

Of note for this clonotype: A junction end diverges from the germline sequence, so it may reflect a read error. This chain uses TRBV5-1 with TRBJ2-7; possible D gene TRBD2, 5 bases. CDR1 and CDR2 from the germline V gene are SGHRS and YFSETQ. CDR3 size: 13 residues. This chain's CDR3 is CASSLDPGNKQYF. The CDR3 DNA reads TGCGCCAGTAGCTTGGACCCGGGGAACAAGCAGTACTTC.

The V and J genes are TRBV6-5 and TRBJ2-2; TRBD1 agrees at 10 bases. V lost 6 bases and J lost 3; bases outside the gene matches: 13. The CDR3 is 18 residues long. Germline CDR1 is MNHEY and CDR2 is SVGAGI. CDR3 DNA: TGTGCCAGCAGAAAGGGACAGGGGTTTGGGTTGGACACCGGGGAGCTGTTTTTT. Translated, it gives CASRKGQGFGLDTGELFF.

A remark on this clonotype: At one boundary the junction diverges from the germline segment, which might be a read error. The CDR3 DNA follows: TGTGCCAGCAGCTTAGTAGGAGTAACGGGGAGCAATCAGCCCCAGCGTTTT. This gives the protein CASSLVGVTGSNQPQRF. The rearrangement links TRBV11-2 to TRBJ1-5; D is unresolved. Germline V gene sequence: CDR1 SGHAT, CDR2 FQNNGV. This CDR3 spans 17 amino acids.

Details on this clonotype: A junction end diverges from the germline sequence, so it may reflect a read error. V usage is TRBV4-2 and J usage is TRBJ2-1, with no clear D. This CDR3 has 17 residues. Germline V gene sequence: CDR1 LGHNA, CDR2 YNFKEQ. CDR3 region: CASSQDWCARVANERFF. CDR3 DNA: TGTGCCAGCAGCCAAGATTGGTGCGCTAGAGTGGCCAATGAGCGGTTCTTC.

The chain carries TRBV5-6 and TRBJ2-1, with 7 bases matching TRBD2. CDR3 size: 16 residues. Germline V gene lookup returns CDR1 SGHDT and CDR2 YYEEEE. V was clipped by 4 bases and J by 6 bases; unmatched bases: 13. The CDR3 protein is CASSPSGSGMVNEQFF. CDR3 DNA: TGTGCCAGCAGCCCGTCTGGGAGCGGGATGGTCAATGAGCAGTTCTTC.